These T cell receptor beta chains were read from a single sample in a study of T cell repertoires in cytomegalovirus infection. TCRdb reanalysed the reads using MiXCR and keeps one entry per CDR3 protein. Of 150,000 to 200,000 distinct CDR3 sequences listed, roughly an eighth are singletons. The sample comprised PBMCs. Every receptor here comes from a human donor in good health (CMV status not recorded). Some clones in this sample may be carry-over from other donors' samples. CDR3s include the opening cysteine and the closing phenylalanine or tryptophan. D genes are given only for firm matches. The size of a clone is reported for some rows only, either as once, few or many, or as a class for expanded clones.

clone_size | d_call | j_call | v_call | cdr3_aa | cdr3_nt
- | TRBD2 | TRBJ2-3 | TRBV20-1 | CSARAGGSTDTQYF | TGCAGTGCTAGAGCGGGAGGTAGCACAGATACGCAGTATTTT
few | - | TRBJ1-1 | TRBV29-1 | CSVRRINTEAFF | TGCAGCGTTCGGCGGATAAACACTGAAGCTTTCTTT
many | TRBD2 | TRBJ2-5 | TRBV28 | CASSLVVSSGRIMTKETQYF | TGTGCCAGCAGTTTAGTGGTCTCTAGCGGGAGAATAATGACCAAAGAGACCCAGTACTTC
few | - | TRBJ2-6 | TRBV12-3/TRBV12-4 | CASSLTNLSPVGANVLTF | TGTGCCAGCAGTTTAACCAATCTAAGCCCGGTCGGGGCCAACGTCCTGACTTTC
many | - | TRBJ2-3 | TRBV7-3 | CASSSGVTDTQYF | TGTGCCAGCAGCTCGGGAGTTACAGATACGCAGTATTTT
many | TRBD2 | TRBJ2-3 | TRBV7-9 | CASSLQGLAADTQYF | TGTGCCAGCAGCTTACAAGGACTAGCGGCAGATACGCAGTATTTT
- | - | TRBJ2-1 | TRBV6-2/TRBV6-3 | CASSYSLDRKDNEQFF | TGTGCCAGCAGTTACTCCCTCGACAGGAAGGACAATGAGCAGTTCTTC
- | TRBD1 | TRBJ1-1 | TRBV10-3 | CAISESPGGADTEAFF | TGTGCCATCAGTGAGTCTCCAGGGGGCGCGGATACTGAAGCTTTCTTT
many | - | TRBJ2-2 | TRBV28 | CASSLRGFWELFF | TGTGCCAGCAGTTTAAGGGGTTTCTGGGAGCTGTTTTTT
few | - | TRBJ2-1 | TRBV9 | CASSPHPDNEQFF | TGTGCCAGCAGCCCCCACCCCGACAATGAGCAGTTCTTC
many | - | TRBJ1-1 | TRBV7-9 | CASSLVTTEAFF | TGTGCCAGCAGCTTAGTAACGACTGAAGCTTTCTTT
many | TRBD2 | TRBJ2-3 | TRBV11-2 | CASSLKLPSGGSTDTQYF | TGTGCCAGCAGCTTAAAACTACCTAGCGGGGGGTCCACAGATACGCAGTATTTT
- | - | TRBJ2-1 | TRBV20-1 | CSASHGSEQFF | TGCAGTGCCTCTCATGGTAGCGAGCAGTTCTTC
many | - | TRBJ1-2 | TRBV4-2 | CASSQFRVPGRYGYTF | TGTGCCAGCAGCCAATTCCGGGTTCCTGGTAGATATGGCTACACCTTC
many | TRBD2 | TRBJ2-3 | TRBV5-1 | CASSLAASGGATDTQYF | TGCGCCAGCAGCTTGGCGGCTAGCGGGGGGGCCACAGATACGCAGTATTTT
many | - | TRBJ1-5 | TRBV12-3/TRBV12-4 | CASSSLPWGDSNQPQHF | TGTGCCAGCAGTTCCCTCCCGTGGGGGGATAGCAATCAGCCCCAGCATTTT
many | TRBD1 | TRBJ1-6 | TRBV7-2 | CASSKGQGLNSPLHF | TGTGCCAGCAGCAAGGGACAGGGACTAAATTCACCCCTCCACTTT
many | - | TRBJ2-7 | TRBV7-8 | CASSLAQPPYEQYF | TGTGCCAGCAGCTTAGCGCAGCCACCCTACGAGCAGTACTTC
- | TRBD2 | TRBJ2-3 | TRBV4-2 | CASSPLAGELTDTQYF | TGTGCCAGCAGCCCCCTAGCGGGAGAATTGACAGATACGCAGTATTTT
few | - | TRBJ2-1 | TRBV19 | CASSIGVGEQFF | TGTGCCAGTAGTATCGGGGTTGGTGAGCAGTTCTTC
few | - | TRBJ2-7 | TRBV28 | CASSWGRKYEQYF | TGTGCCAGCAGTTGGGGCAGGAAGTACGAGCAGTACTTC
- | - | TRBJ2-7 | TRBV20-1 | CNARGSGSEQYF | TGCAATGCTAGAGGATCAGGTTCCGAGCAGTACTTC
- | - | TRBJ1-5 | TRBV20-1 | CSARLQQGINQPQHF | TGCAGTGCTAGACTCCAACAGGGCATCAATCAGCCCCAGCATTTT
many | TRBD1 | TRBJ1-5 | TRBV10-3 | CAISTDRAGDSNQPQHF | TGTGCCATCAGCACCGACAGGGCTGGGGATAGCAATCAGCCCCAGCATTTT
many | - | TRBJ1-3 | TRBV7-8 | CASSPWQGAGNTIYF | TGTGCCAGCAGCCCATGGCAGGGAGCTGGAAACACCATATATTTT
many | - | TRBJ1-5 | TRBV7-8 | CASSLKRVEERRNQPQHF | TGTGCCAGCAGCTTAAAAAGGGTAGAAGAGAGAAGGAATCAGCCCCAGCATTTT
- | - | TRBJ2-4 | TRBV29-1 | CSVVGRAAKNIQYF | TGCAGCGTTGTGGGCAGGGCGGCCAAAAACATTCAGTACTTC
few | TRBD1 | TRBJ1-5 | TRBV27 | CASGDRFGGNQPQHF | TGTGCCAGCGGGGACAGATTCGGAGGCAATCAGCCCCAGCATTTT
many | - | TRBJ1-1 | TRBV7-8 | CASSPRVETEAFF | TGTGCCAGCAGCCCCAGGGTGGAGACTGAAGCTTTCTTT
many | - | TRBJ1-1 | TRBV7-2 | CASSLNDRGGRSGAFF | TGTGCCAGCAGCTTAAATGACCGAGGGGGGCGCTCCGGAGCTTTCTTT
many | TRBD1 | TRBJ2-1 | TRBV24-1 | CATSDSRTGDYNEQFF | TGTGCCACCAGTGATTCCCGGACAGGGGACTACAATGAGCAGTTCTTC
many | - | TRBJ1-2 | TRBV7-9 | CATPEKREILFGYTF | TGTGCCACACCGGAGAAGAGGGAAATCTTATTTGGCTACACCTTC
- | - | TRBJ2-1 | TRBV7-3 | CASSLTAGASYNEQFF | TGTGCCAGCAGCTTAACGGCGGGGGCCTCCTACAATGAGCAGTTCTTC
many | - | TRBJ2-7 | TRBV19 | CASSTGRSYEQYF | TGTGCCAGTAGTACCGGACGTTCGTACGAGCAGTACTTC
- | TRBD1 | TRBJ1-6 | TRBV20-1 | CSASPDRDNSPLHF | TGCAGTGCTAGCCCGGACAGGGATAATTCACCCCTCCACTTT
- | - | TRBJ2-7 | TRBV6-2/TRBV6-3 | CASSLRLEGGYEQYF | TGTGCCAGCAGCCTGAGACTAGAAGGGGGCTACGAGCAGTACTTC
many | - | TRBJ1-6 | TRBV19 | CASSETERGPLHF | TGTGCCAGTAGCGAGACGGAGAGAGGACCCCTCCACTTT
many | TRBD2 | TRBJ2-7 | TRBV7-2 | CASQGGGLAGEQYF | TGTGCCAGTCAGGGCGGGGGCTTAGCGGGGGAGCAGTACTTC
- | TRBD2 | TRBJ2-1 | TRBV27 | CASRSPSGRNNEQFF | TGTGCCAGCAGATCTCCCTCCGGGAGGAACAATGAGCAGTTCTTC
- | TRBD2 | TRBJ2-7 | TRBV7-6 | CASSFALAGVGEQYF | TGTGCCAGCAGCTTTGCGCTAGCGGGAGTGGGTGAGCAGTACTTC
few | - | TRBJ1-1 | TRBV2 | CASSAGPTNTEAFF | TGTGCCAGCAGTGCTGGACCCACAAACACTGAAGCTTTCTTT
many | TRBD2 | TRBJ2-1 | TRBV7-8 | CASSPTSGVREQFF | TGTGCCAGCAGCCCGACTAGCGGGGTTCGTGAGCAGTTCTTC
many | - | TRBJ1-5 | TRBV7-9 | CASSLADSAQEPQHF | TGTGCCAGCAGCTTAGCGGACAGCGCGCAGGAACCCCAGCATTTT
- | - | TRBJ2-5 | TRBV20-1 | CSARGRGQTQYF | TGCAGTGCTAGAGGCAGGGGCCAGACCCAGTACTTC
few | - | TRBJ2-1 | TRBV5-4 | CASMLGGEQFF | TGTGCCAGCATGTTAGGGGGAGAGCAGTTCTTC
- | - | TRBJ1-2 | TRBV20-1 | CSARSRQEEGYTF | TGCAGTGCTAGATCGCGACAGGAGGAAGGCTACACCTTC
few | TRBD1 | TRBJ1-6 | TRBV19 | CASSMTQGLNSPLHF | TGTGCCAGTAGTATGACACAGGGGTTGAATTCACCCCTCCACTTT
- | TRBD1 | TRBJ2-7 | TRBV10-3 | CAISGVGQVQDEQYF | TGTGCCATCAGTGGGGTTGGACAGGTTCAAGACGAGCAGTACTTC
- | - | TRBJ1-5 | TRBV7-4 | CASSPYQSNQPQHF | TGTGCCAGCAGCCCCTATCAGAGCAATCAGCCCCAGCATTTT
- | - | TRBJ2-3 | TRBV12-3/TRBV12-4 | CASSTPQGQGPDTQYF | TGTGCCAGCAGTACCCCACAGGGTCAGGGTCCGGATACGCAGTATTTT
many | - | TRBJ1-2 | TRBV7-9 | CASSLNWGYGYTF | TGTGCCAGCAGCTTAAATTGGGGCTATGGCTACACCTTC
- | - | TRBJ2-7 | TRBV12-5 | CASGDAIPYEQYF | TGTGCTAGTGGCGACGCTATCCCCTACGAGCAGTACTTC
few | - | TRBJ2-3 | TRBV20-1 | CSARDPSSSSTDTQYF | TGCAGTGCTAGAGATCCGTCCTCCAGTTCCACAGATACGCAGTATTTT
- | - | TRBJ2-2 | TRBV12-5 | CASGLNTGELFF | TGTGCTAGTGGTTTGAACACCGGGGAGCTGTTTTTT
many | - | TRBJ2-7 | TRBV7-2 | CASSLEREAVAWEQYF | TGTGCCAGCAGCTTAGAAAGGGAAGCGGTAGCTTGGGAGCAGTACTTC
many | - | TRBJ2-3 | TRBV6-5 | CASSPELASSTDTQYF | TGTGCCAGCAGCCCAGAACTAGCCTCTAGCACAGATACGCAGTATTTT
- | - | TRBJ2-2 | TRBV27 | CASSLSIGELFF | TGTGCCAGCAGTTTGAGTATCGGGGAGCTGTTTTTT